The 4 T cell receptor beta chains below all came from one sample that was sequenced in a study of CD4 T cell repertoires in COVID-19. Data came from immunoSEQ multiplex PCR; TCRdb stores just in-frame clones and leaves some out. The sample holds about 75,000 clones, 80% to 90% seen once. Material: CD4+ T cells from peripheral blood, obtained after recovery from COVID-19. The receptors derive from a human donor who had COVID-19.

V usage is TRBV2 and J usage is TRBJ2-3, with D possibly called TRBD1 or TRBD2 (5 bases each). CDR1 and CDR2 (germline): SNHLY, FYNNEI. The CDR3 length is 13 residues. The V and J ends lost 5 bases and 4 bases respectively, with 10 bases between them. The chain's CDR3 is CASSPGSPDTQYF. CDR3 coding DNA: TGTGCCAGCAGTCCAGGGAGCCCAGATACGCAGTATTTT.

V is TRBV5-1 and J is TRBJ2-2; 8 positions agree with TRBD1. The germline V gene encodes CDR1 SGHRS and CDR2 YFSETQ. The CDR3 has 18 residues. V shed 2 bases, J shed 0 bases, and the junction held 9 bases outside the gene matches. The CDR3 DNA is TGCGCCAGCAGCTTCATACAAAGACAGGGGTCGAACACCGGGGAGCTGTTTTTT. The encoded protein is CASSFIQRQGSNTGELFF.

The chain uses TRBV3-1 (or the pseudogene TRBV3-2) and TRBJ1-2, with a weak D call TRBD1 (6 bases). Germline V gene data show CDR1 as LGHDT and CDR2 as YNNKEL (reference sequence). Deletions cut 1 base from V and 3 bases from J, with 12 bases between. CDR3 length: 15 amino acids. The CDR3 spells CASSQVWQGHYGYTF. In DNA, the CDR3 is TGTGCCAGCAGCCAAGTTTGGCAGGGGCACTATGGCTACACCTTC.

This sequence joins TRBV10-3 and TRBJ2-4; 7 nucleotides line up with TRBD1. Germline V gene sequence: CDR1 ENHRY, CDR2 SYGVKD. V lost 0 bases to trimming and J lost 7 bases; unmatched junction nucleotides: 6. The CDR3 contains 15 residues. CDR3 loop: CAISESTGIGNIQYF. The CDR3 DNA is TGTGCCATCAGTGAGTCGACAGGGATTGGGAACATTCAGTACTTC.